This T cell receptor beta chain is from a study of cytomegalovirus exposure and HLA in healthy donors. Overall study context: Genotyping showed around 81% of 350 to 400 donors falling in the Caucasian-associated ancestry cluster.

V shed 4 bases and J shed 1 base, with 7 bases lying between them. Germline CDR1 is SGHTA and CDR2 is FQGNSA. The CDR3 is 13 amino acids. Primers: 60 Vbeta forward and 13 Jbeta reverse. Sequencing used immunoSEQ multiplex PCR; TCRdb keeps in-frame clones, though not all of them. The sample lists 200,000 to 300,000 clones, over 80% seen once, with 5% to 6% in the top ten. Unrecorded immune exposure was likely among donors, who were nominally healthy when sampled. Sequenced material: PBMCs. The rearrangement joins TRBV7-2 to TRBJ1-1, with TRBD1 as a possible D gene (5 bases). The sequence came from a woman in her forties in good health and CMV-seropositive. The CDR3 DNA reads TGTGCCAGCAGCTATGGACAGAACACTGAAGCTTTCTTT. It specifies CASSYGQNTEAFF.